These 8 T cell receptor beta chains originate from one sample sequenced in a study of cytomegalovirus exposure and HLA in healthy donors. Both 60 Vbeta primers and 13 Jbeta primers went into the PCR. Libraries were prepared by immunoSEQ multiplex PCR; TCRdb keeps only in-frame clonotypes and omits some of them. This table has around 98,000 clones, roughly 81% appearing once. Sequencing was performed on PBMCs. These TCRs come from a man in his forties in good health and CMV-seronegative.

The chain employs TRBV12-2 and TRBJ2-7; the D call in the table, TRBD1, was not verified against the DNA. TRBV12-2 is marked as a pseudogene. The CDR3 is 15 residues long. The CDR3 bases are TGTGCAAGTCGCTCTAGGACAGGGCCCCGCTACGAGCAGTACTTC. This encodes CASRSRTGPRYEQYF.

The chain uses TRBV30 and TRBJ2-3, with 8 bases lining up with TRBD1. The CDR3 consists of 15 residues. V lost 4 bases, J lost 2 bases, and 8 bases stayed unmatched. Germline V gene lookup returns CDR1 GTSNPN and CDR2 SVGIG (reference sequence). For the CDR3, the DNA is TGTGCCTGGAAAAGACGGGACAGGCACACAGATACGCAGTATTTT. Amino acids: CAWKRRDRHTDTQYF. The whole variable domain, remainder taken from reference TRBV30 and TRBJ2-3, is SQTIHQWPATLVQPVGSPLSLECTVEGTSNPNLYWYRQAAGRGLQLLFYSVGIGQISSEVPQNLSASRPQDRQFILSSKKLLLSDSGFYLCAWKRRDRHTDTQYFGPGTRLTVL.

J is TRBJ1-1 and V is TRBV18, with 10 bases lining up with TRBD1. With 0 bases clipped from V and 0 bases from J, the junction kept 10 bases outside the gene matches. Germline V CDR1 and CDR2: KGHSH, LQKENI. This CDR3 comprises 19 residues. The CDR3 loop reads CASSPPVQDRGNMNTEAFF. CDR3 nucleotide sequence: TGTGCCAGCTCACCACCTGTGCAGGACAGGGGGAACATGAACACTGAAGCTTTCTTT.

V gene TRBV5-1 combines with J gene TRBJ2-7; D is uncertain. In germline, CDR1 is SGHRS, CDR2 YFSETQ. Trimming removed 0 bases at V and 2 bases at J, with 18 bases between. The CDR3 is 17 residues long. DNA of the CDR3: TGCGCCAGCAGCTTGGGGGCAGGATCGGATCGGACCTACGAGCAGTACTTC. Protein product: CASSLGAGSDRTYEQYF.

The gene calls are TRBV10-3 and TRBJ1-5; D gene uncertain. CDR1 and CDR2 from the germline V gene are ENHRY and SYGVKD. Trimming pared 4 bases from V and 3 bases from J, leaving 16 bases between. This CDR3 region has 16 residues. Written as DNA, the CDR3 is TGTGCCATCAGTGCTATCCCCTTGGCGGACAATCAGCCCCAGCATTTT. Translating gives CAISAIPLADNQPQHF.

The CDR3 loop reads CASSLTGVDEQFF. The CDR3 coding sequence is TGCGCCAGCAGCTTAACAGGGGTCGATGAGCAGTTCTTC. The chain recombines TRBV5-1 with TRBJ2-1; 7 bases are shared with TRBD1. The CDR3 consists of 13 residues. The V segment lost 2 bases and the J segment 8 bases; nucleotides outside the gene matches: 4. The germline V gene encodes CDR1 SGHRS and CDR2 YFSETQ.

This rearrangement joins TRBV7-8 to TRBJ2-6; D might be TRBD1 (5 bases). This CDR3 is 15 amino acids long. V was pared by 2 bases and J by 0 bases, with 5 bases between. Germline loops: CDR1 SGHVS, CDR2 FQNEAQ. The CDR3 DNA reads TGTGCCAGCAGCTTAAGGGGCTCTGGGGCCAACGTCCTGACTTTC. This gives the protein CASSLRGSGANVLTF.

This clone was picked up a small number of times. J is TRBJ2-7 and V is TRBV5-8, with D tentatively TRBD1 (5 bases). The CDR3 consists of 20 residues. Germline V lookup: CDR1 SGHTS, CDR2 YDEGEE. Trimming cost V 3 bases and J 1 base, with 29 bases left between them. The CDR3 nucleotides are TGTGCCAGCAGCTGGGCTCTGGCACCACGTCGACAGATTACGTCCTACGAGCAGTACTTC. Its translation is CASSWALAPRRQITSYEQYF.